A single sample is the source of the 30 T cell receptor beta chains below, sequenced in a study of technical replicates of blood from several donors. Repertoires were generated with immunoSEQ multiplex PCR, while TCRdb's copy carries only in-frame clones and drops some. Among about 80,000 clones listed, approximately 98% were seen once. The sequenced sample consisted of T cells isolated from PBMCs. These receptors all stem from a human donor in good health.

The genes are TRBV6-1 and TRBJ2-2; a possible D gene is TRBD2 (5 bases). The CDR3 is 14 residues long. Trimming left V 7 bases short and J 4 bases short, with 13 bases between. From germline, CDR1 is MNHNS and CDR2 SASEGT. The CDR3 DNA sequence: TGTGCCAGCACCCTACGGGGTCTCACCGGGGAGCTGTTTTTT. Translating it yields CASTLRGLTGELFF.

The chain is built from TRBV6-6 and TRBJ2-7; no reliable D call. V was shortened by 2 bases and J by 7 bases, with 9 bases between the two germline ends. Per the germline V gene, CDR1 is MNHNY and CDR2 is SVGAGI (reference sequence). CDR3 length: 12 amino acids. CDR3: CASSYAAREQYF. In DNA form, the CDR3 reads TGTGCCAGCAGTTACGCGGCCAGAGAGCAGTACTTC.

The J gene is TRBJ1-5, the V gene TRBV19; 7 bases match TRBD1. The V gene's germline CDR1 is LNHDA and CDR2 SQIVND (reference sequence). V gave up 4 bases and J gave up 1 base; unmatched junction bases: 1. The CDR3 is 14 amino acids. CDR3 sequence (DNA): TGTGCCAGTAGTAAGGGGGCGAGCAATCAGCCCCAGCATTTT. Its translation is CASSKGASNQPQHF.

CDR3 DNA: TGTGCCAGCAGCCGGGACAAGGAATATGGCTACACCTTC. As protein: CASSRDKEYGYTF. The V call is TRBV6-5, the J call TRBJ1-2; TRBD1 is a possible D gene (6 bases). Germline lookup yields CDR1 MNHEY and CDR2 SVGAGI. The CDR3 covers 13 residues. V was trimmed by 6 bases and J by 5 bases, leaving 13 bases between them.

This rearrangement joins TRBV4-3 to TRBJ1-2, with TRBD1 as a possible D gene (5 bases). The CDR3 runs 13 residues. The germline V and J ends were trimmed by 3 bases and 4 bases, with 9 bases remaining between them. In germline, CDR1 is LGHNA, CDR2 YSLEER. CDR3 DNA sequence: TGCGCCAGCAGCCACTCGACAGCCTATGGCTACACCTTC. This sequence encodes CASSHSTAYGYTF.

V and J are TRBV11-2 and TRBJ1-1; D gene uncertain. Germline CDR1 and CDR2: SGHAT and FQNNGV. This CDR3 has 12 residues. V lost 4 bases, J lost 6 bases, and 9 bases lay in between. CDR3 nucleotide sequence: TGTGCCAGCAGCTCCAGCGGCTCTGAAGCTTTCTTT. Amino acids: CASSSSGSEAFF.

The chain couples TRBV5-1 to TRBJ2-3; 12 bases fit TRBD2. CDR1 and CDR2 from the germline V gene are SGHRS and YFSETQ. Trimming at V came to 3 bases and at J to 5 bases, leaving 4 bases not matched to a gene. The CDR3 covers 15 residues. The CDR3, as DNA: TGCGCCAGCAGCTCCCTAGCGGGAGGGGTAGATACGCAGTATTTT. The encoded protein is CASSSLAGGVDTQYF.

This chain connects TRBV30 to TRBJ2-2; D might be TRBD2 (6 bases). Deletions cut 4 bases from V and 2 bases from J, with 11 bases between. CDR1 and CDR2 from the germline V gene are GTSNPN and SVGIG (reference sequence). The CDR3 runs 14 residues. CDR3 region: CAWTQGGNTGELFF. CDR3 nucleotides: TGTGCCTGGACCCAGGGAGGAAACACCGGGGAGCTGTTTTTT.

This clone is a singleton in its sample. This sequence joins TRBV7-3 and TRBJ2-1; the D gene is possibly TRBD2 (6 bases). Looked up from germline, CDR1 is SGHTA and CDR2 is FQGTGA. Trimming took off 6 bases at V and 5 bases at J, with 17 bases between the two ends. The CDR3 runs 15 residues. CDR3 amino acids: CASRAGGKSHNEQFF. The DNA of the CDR3 is TGTGCCAGCAGGGCGGGCGGGAAGTCCCACAATGAGCAGTTCTTC.

This clone was recorded once. V and J are TRBV6-5 and TRBJ1-2; 10 nucleotides match TRBD1. After removal of 3 bases from V and 11 bases from J, the junction contained 6 bases not matched to a gene. Germline CDR1 reads MNHEY; CDR2 reads SVGAGI. The CDR3 runs to 13 residues. CDR3 residues: CASSYPGTGEYTF. The CDR3 DNA reads as TGTGCCAGCAGTTATCCCGGGACAGGGGAGTACACCTTC.

This clone was seen a single time. It is likely a read error, because the conserved phenylalanine at the end of the CDR3 is missing. Because the CDR3's place on the DNA is in doubt, the DNA is left out and the CDR3 is given as listed by TCRdb. The CDR3 sequence is CASSPEGL. The J gene is TRBJ1-1, the V gene TRBV7-9. The CDR3 length equals 8 residues, ends included. Germline CDR1 reads SEHNR; CDR2 reads FQNEAQ (reference sequence).

The chain is built from TRBV4-1 and TRBJ2-2; TRBD2 matches at 11 bases. V was pared by 7 bases and J by 4 bases, with 5 bases of the junction left unmatched. The V gene's germline CDR1 is MGHRA and CDR2 YSYEKL. This CDR3 is 15 amino acids long. The CDR3 here is CASNLGLAGTGELFF. The CDR3 nucleotides read TGCGCCAGCAACCTCGGACTAGCGGGCACCGGGGAGCTGTTTTTT.

The chain links TRBV27 to TRBJ1-1, with D unclear. The CDR3 runs to 14 residues. V was cut by 2 bases and J by 0 bases, with 7 bases left in between. Germline V gives CDR1 MNHEY, CDR2 SMNVEV (reference sequence). This CDR3 is CASSLASMNTEAFF. DNA of the CDR3: TGTGCCAGCAGTTTAGCGAGTATGAACACTGAAGCTTTCTTT.

V gene TRBV5-8 combines with J gene TRBJ1-2, with 7 nucleotides matching TRBD1. The CDR3 spans 15 residues. CDR1 is SGHTS and CDR2 is YDEGEE in the germline V gene. The trim removed 3 bases at V and 1 base at J, leaving 6 bases unmatched. The CDR3 nucleotides are TGTGCCAGCAGCTACGGGACAGCCAATAACTATGGCTACACCTTC. It codes for CASSYGTANNYGYTF. Using reference TRBV5-8 and TRBJ1-2 for the parts outside the CDR3, the full variable domain is EAGVTQSPTHLIKTRGQQATLRCSPISGHTSVYWYQQALGLGLQFLLWYDEGEERNRGNFPPRFSGRQFPNYSSELNVNALELEDSALYLCASSYGTANNYGYTFGSGTRLTVV.

The chain joins TRBV7-2 to TRBJ1-4; D call uncertain. This CDR3 spans 14 amino acids. Germline values: CDR1 SGHTA, CDR2 FQGNSA. Trimming shortened V by 0 bases and J by 0 bases, and 2 bases separated the two germline ends. CDR3 DNA: TGTGCCAGCAGCTTAGCCTCAACTAATGAAAAACTGTTTTTT. Translating gives CASSLASTNEKLFF.

V usage is TRBV9 and J usage is TRBJ2-7; 11 nucleotides match TRBD1. Trimming removed 2 bases from V and 3 bases from J; junction bases left unmatched: 4. CDR3 length: 15 residues. Germline-derived CDR1 and CDR2 are SGDLS and YYNGEE. In nucleotides, the CDR3 is TGTGCCAGCAGCGTCGGACAGGGGGCGGGCTACGAGCAGTACTTC. Encoded protein: CASSVGQGAGYEQYF.

This clone was recorded once. The chain joins TRBV11-2 to TRBJ2-7, with D tentatively TRBD1 (6 bases). This CDR3 is 14 amino acids long. Looked up from germline, CDR1 is SGHAT and CDR2 is FQNNGV. The germline V and J ends were trimmed by 1 base and 1 base, with 8 bases remaining between them. DNA for the CDR3: TGTGCCAGCAGCTTAGGGGACACTTCCTACGAGCAGTACTTC. Its protein product is CASSLGDTSYEQYF.

J is TRBJ1-2 and V is TRBV19; TRBD1 matches at 7 bases. The CDR3 has 14 residues. V dropped 6 bases and J dropped 3; count of bases not matched to a gene: 7. CDR1 and CDR2 from the germline V gene are LNHDA and SQIVND (reference sequence). The CDR3 DNA is TGTGCCAGTAGAACAAGACAGGGTTACTATGGCTACACCTTC. This translates into CASRTRQGYYGYTF.

The chain employs TRBV11-3 and TRBJ2-1; TRBD2 matches at 9 bases. Germline CDR1 and CDR2: SGHNT and YENEEA. V dropped 6 bases and J dropped 4; count of bases not matched to a gene: 4. The CDR3 has 14 residues. CDR3 bases: TGTGCCAGCAGAACTAGCGGGTTATACAATGAGCAGTTCTTC. Translation gives CASRTSGLYNEQFF.

This chain connects TRBV10-3 to TRBJ1-2, with 8 bases aligning to TRBD1. The germline gives CDR1 ENHRY, CDR2 SYGVKD. V lost 5 bases to trimming and J lost 3 bases; unmatched junction nucleotides: 8. This CDR3 is 15 amino acids long. CDR3 protein: CAISPSGQGDYGYTF. CDR3 sequence (DNA): TGTGCCATCAGTCCTTCCGGACAGGGTGACTATGGCTACACCTTC.

The rearrangement links TRBV7-3 to TRBJ1-3, with TRBD1 identical over 9 bases. V trimming: 6 bases; J trimming: 2 bases; junction bases outside the gene matches: 5. The germline CDR1 and CDR2 sequences are SGHTA and FQGTGA. The CDR3 is 15 residues long. CDR3 amino acids: CASRAGQGTGNTIYF. The CDR3 DNA reads TGTGCCAGCAGGGCGGGACAGGGAACTGGAAACACCATATATTTT.

V usage is TRBV5-8 and J usage is TRBJ1-4; 7 nucleotides agree with TRBD1. Germline V gene data show CDR1 as SGHTS and CDR2 as YDEGEE. This CDR3 comprises 14 residues. The J segment lost 5 bases and the V segment lost 7 bases, leaving 8 bases of the junction unmatched. The DNA of the CDR3 is TGTGCCAGCTTGAGGGGGCGCAGGAATGAAAAACTGTTTTTT. It yields the protein CASLRGRRNEKLFF.

Of note for this clone: A junction end diverges from the germline sequence, so it may reflect a read error. The chain has TRBV19 and TRBJ2-7, with D maybe TRBD2 (5 bases). Per the germline V gene, CDR1 is LNHDA and CDR2 is SQIVND (reference sequence). The CDR3 contains 12 residues. For the CDR3, the DNA is TGTGCCAGTAACTCAGCGGACGACGAGCGGTACTTC. Its protein product is CASNSADDERYF.

The chain is built from TRBV19 and TRBJ2-7; D possibly corresponds to TRBD1 (5 bases). Germline-derived CDR1 and CDR2 are LNHDA and SQIVND (reference sequence). The CDR3 is 15 residues long. Trimming removed 3 bases from V and 1 base from J, with 13 bases in between. The CDR3 sequence: CASSMGRALSYEQYF. Here the CDR3 DNA reads TGTGCCAGTAGTATGGGCAGGGCATTATCCTACGAGCAGTACTTC. The full variable domain, rest sourced from reference TRBV19 and TRBJ2-7, is DGGITQSPKYLFRKEGQNVTLSCEQNLNHDAMYWYRQDPGQGLRLIYYSQIVNDFQKGDIAEGYSVSREKKESFPLTVTSAQKNPTAFYLCASSMGRALSYEQYFGPGTRLTVT.

The chain employs TRBV6-1 and TRBJ2-7; TRBD2 matches at 12 bases. J lost 2 bases, V lost 6 bases, and 2 bases had no gene match. This CDR3 spans 14 amino acids. Germline-derived CDR1 and CDR2 are MNHNS and SASEGT. CDR3 sequence reads: CASRRTSGTYEQYF. In nucleotides, the CDR3 is TGTGCCAGCAGGAGGACTAGCGGGACCTACGAGCAGTACTTC.

The chain recombines TRBV10-2 with TRBJ1-1; perhaps TRBD1 as D (5 bases). The CDR3 has 12 residues. Trimming stripped 6 bases from V and 7 bases from J, with 12 bases between. Germline CDR1 and CDR2: WSHSY and SAAADI. The CDR3 region has the DNA TGCGCCAGCAGAGATGGACATGTTGAAGCTTTCTTT. It codes for CASRDGHVEAFF.

The genes are TRBV6-6 and TRBJ2-6; no clear D gene. The germline V gene has CDR1 MNHNY and CDR2 SVGAGI (reference sequence). V lost 5 bases, J lost 0 bases, and 5 bases lay in between. There are 14 residues in the CDR3. DNA for the CDR3: TGTGCCAGCAGTGCTAGCTCTGGGGCCAACGTCCTGACTTTC. Translation: CASSASSGANVLTF.

The chain links TRBV27 to TRBJ2-3; TRBD2 aligns across 12 bases. CDR1 and CDR2 from the germline V gene are MNHEY and SMNVEV (reference sequence). Losses at the gene ends were 3 bases for V and 3 bases for J; bases not matched to a gene: 1. There are 15 residues in the CDR3. The CDR3 protein is CASSFLAGGTDTQYF. For the CDR3, the DNA is TGTGCCAGCAGTTTCCTAGCGGGAGGGACAGATACGCAGTATTTT.

This clone was counted a single time. The chain links TRBV19 to TRBJ2-3, with TRBD2 matching 7 bases. Germline CDR1 LNHDA, CDR2 SQIVND (reference sequence). Trimming cost V 9 bases and J 0 bases; bases outside gene matches: 6. This CDR3 spans 14 amino acids. CDR3 residues: CASATSRSTDTQYF. In nucleotides, the CDR3 is TGTGCCAGCGCGACTAGCAGAAGCACAGATACGCAGTATTTT.

The chain carries TRBV19 and TRBJ2-3, with 8 bases matching TRBD2. J lost 5 bases, V lost 5 bases, and 9 bases had no gene match. The CDR3 contains 15 residues. Looked up from germline, CDR1 is LNHDA and CDR2 is SQIVND (reference sequence). The CDR3 reads CASSPYLAGLDTQYF. The CDR3 coding sequence is TGTGCCAGTAGTCCCTATCTAGCGGGTTTAGATACGCAGTATTTT.